This T cell receptor beta chain was found in a study of OX40 agonist ivuxolimab in advanced cancers. Study background: Dose-escalation patients suffered from hepatocellular carcinoma, melanoma, renal cell or head and neck cancer. The dose-escalation cohort was about 87% male, with a mean age of about 56 years, ranging roughly 20 to 90. Regarding the study as a whole: Expanded clones were, on average, more numerous among CD8+ T cells than CD4+.

CDR1 is PRHDT, CDR2 FYEKMQ, per germline (reference sequence). V was trimmed by 2 bases and J by 9 bases, leaving 11 bases between them. This CDR3 spans 13 amino acids. TCRdb keeps only in-frame clones here, not all; method: immunoSEQ multiplex PCR. Counted here are 20,000 to 25,000 clones, about 88% occurring once; the ten biggest clones make up 34%. The investigators sampled blood at baseline, at cycle 4 day 1, and at cycle 7 day 1. In the case of this clone: Its antigen is unknown.

This receptor was obtained from an adult with an advanced solid tumor such as melanoma, head and neck, liver or kidney cancer. The sequences come from CD4+ or CD8+ T cells sorted from blood, collected in a trial of the OX40 agonist ivuxolimab. The V and J genes are TRBV13 and TRBJ2-1; D not resolved. CDR3 protein: CASSLSPSPEQFF. The CDR3, as DNA: TGTGCCAGCAGCTTATCGCCCAGTCCTGAGCAGTTCTTC.